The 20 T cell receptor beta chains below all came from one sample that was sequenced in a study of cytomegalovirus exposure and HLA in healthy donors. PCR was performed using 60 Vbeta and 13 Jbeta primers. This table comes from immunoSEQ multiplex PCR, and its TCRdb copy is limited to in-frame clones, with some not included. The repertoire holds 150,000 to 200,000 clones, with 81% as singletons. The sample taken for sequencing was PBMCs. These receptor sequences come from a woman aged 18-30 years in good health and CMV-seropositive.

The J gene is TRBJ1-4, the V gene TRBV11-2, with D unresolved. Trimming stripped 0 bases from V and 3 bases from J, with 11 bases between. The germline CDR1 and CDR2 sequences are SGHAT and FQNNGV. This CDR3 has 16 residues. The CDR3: CASSLDPTPSNEKLFF. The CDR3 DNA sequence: TGTGCCAGCAGCTTAGACCCTACTCCCTCTAATGAAAAACTGTTTTTT.

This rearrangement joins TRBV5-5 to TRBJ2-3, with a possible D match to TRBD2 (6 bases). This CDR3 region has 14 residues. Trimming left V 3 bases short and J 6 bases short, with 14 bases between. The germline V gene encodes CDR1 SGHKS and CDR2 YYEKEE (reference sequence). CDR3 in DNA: TGTGCCAGCAGCTCCGGGAGTTTTGTTGATACGCAGTATTTT. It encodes CASSSGSFVDTQYF.

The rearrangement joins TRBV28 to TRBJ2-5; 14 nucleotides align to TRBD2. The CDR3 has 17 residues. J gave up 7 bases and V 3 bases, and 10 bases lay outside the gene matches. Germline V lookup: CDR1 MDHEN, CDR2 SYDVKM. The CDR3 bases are TGTGCCAGCAGTTTTGCCCTGACTAGCGGGGGGGCAGGGACCCAGTACTTC. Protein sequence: CASSFALTSGGAGTQYF.

The CDR3 protein is CAWSGNREEQFF. The CDR3 DNA reads TGTGCCTGGAGTGGGAACAGGGAGGAGCAGTTCTTC. This chain connects TRBV30 to TRBJ2-1; a possible D gene is TRBD1 (6 bases). V lost 1 base to trimming and J lost 10 bases, with 11 bases between them. Germline V lookup: CDR1 GTSNPN, CDR2 SVGIG (reference sequence). This CDR3 has 12 amino acids.

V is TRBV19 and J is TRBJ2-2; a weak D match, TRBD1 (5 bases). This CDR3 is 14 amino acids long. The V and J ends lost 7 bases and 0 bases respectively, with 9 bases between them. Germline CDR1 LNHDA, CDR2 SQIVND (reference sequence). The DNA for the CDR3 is TGTGCCAGTAATAGACAGACGAACACCGGGGAGCTGTTTTTT. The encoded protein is CASNRQTNTGELFF.

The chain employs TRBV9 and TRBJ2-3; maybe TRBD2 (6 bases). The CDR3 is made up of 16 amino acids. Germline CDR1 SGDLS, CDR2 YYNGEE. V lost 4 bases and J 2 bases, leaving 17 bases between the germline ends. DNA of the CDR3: TGTGCCAGCAGCTCAACGGCGGGACGCCTCACAGATACGCAGTATTTT. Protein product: CASSSTAGRLTDTQYF.

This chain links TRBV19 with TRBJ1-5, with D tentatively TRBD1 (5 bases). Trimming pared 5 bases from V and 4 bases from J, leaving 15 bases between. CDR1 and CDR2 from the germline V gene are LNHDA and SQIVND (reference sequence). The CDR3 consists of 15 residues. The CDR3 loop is CASSVGSGRNQPQHF. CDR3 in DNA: TGTGCCAGTAGTGTTGGCTCAGGGAGGAATCAGCCCCAGCATTTT.

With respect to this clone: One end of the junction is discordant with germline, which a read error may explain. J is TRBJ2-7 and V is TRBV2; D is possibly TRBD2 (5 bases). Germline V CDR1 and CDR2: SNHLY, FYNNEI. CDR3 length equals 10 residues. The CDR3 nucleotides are TGTGCCAGCAGTGCGGAGGCGGAAGACTTC. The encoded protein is CASSAEAEDF.

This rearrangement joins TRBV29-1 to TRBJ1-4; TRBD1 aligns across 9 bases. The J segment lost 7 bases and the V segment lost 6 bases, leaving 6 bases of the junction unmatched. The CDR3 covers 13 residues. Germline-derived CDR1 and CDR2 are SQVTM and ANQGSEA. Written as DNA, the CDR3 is TGCAGCGTGCAACAGGGGGCGCTTGAAAAACTGTTTTTT. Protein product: CSVQQGALEKLFF.

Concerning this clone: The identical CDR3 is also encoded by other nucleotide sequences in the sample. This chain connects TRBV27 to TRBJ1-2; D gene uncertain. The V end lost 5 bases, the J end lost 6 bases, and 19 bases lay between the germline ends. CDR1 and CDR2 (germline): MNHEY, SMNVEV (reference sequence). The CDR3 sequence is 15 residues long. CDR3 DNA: TGTGCCAGCAGTCCCCTCCGGCAGGTCGGCGATGGCTACACCTTC. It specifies CASSPLRQVGDGYTF.

CDR3 nucleotides: TGTGCCAGCACCCGCCTACCGAACACTGAAGCTTTCTTT. Amino acid sequence: CASTRLPNTEAFF. The J gene is TRBJ1-1, the V gene TRBV9, with unresolved D. V was clipped by 6 bases and J by 1 base, with 10 bases between them. Looked up from germline, CDR1 is SGDLS and CDR2 is YYNGEE. The CDR3 sequence is 13 residues long.

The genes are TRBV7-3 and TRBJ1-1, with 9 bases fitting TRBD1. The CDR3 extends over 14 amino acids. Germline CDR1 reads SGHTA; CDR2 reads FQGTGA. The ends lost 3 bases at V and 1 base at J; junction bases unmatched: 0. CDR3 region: CASSLDRGNTEAFF. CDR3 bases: TGTGCCAGCAGCTTGGACAGGGGGAACACTGAAGCTTTCTTT.

The CDR3 DNA is TGTGCCAGCAGTGCCTCCGGGACAGGGAGTTCACCCCTCCACTTT. This sequence encodes CASSASGTGSSPLHF. V usage is TRBV6-1 and J usage is TRBJ1-6, with 9 bases identical to TRBD1. CDR1 is MNHNS, CDR2 SASEGT, per germline. The trim removed 4 bases at V and 9 bases at J, leaving 7 bases unmatched. The CDR3 extends over 15 amino acids.

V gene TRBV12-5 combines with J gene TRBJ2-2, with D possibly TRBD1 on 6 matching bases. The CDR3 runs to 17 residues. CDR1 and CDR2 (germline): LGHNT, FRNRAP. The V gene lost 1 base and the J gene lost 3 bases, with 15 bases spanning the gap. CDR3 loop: CASGLDNERTDTGELFF. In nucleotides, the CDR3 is TGTGCTAGTGGTTTGGATAACGAAAGGACAGACACCGGGGAGCTGTTTTTT.

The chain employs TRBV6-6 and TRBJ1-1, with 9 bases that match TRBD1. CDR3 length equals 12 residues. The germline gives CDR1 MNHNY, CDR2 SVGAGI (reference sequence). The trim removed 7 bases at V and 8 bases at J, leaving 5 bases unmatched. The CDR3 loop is CASKDRGREAFF. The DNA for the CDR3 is TGTGCCAGCAAGGACAGGGGACGAGAAGCTTTCTTT.

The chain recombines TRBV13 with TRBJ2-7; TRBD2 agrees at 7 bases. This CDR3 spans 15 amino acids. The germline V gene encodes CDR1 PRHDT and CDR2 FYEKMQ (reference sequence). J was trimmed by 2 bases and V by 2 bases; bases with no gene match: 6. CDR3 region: CASSLSGTGTYEQYF. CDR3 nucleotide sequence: TGTGCCAGCAGCTTAAGCGGGACTGGAACCTACGAGCAGTACTTC. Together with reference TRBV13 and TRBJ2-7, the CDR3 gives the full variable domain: AAGVIQSPRHLIKEKRETATLKCYPIPRHDTVYWYQQGPGQDPQFLISFYEKMQSDKGSIPDRFSAQQFSDYHSELNMSSLELGDSALYFCASSLSGTGTYEQYFGPGTRLTVT.

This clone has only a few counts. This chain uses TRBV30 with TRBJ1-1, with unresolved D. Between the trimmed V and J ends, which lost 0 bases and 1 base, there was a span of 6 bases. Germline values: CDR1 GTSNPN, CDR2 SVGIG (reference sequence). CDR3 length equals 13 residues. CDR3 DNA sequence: TGTGCCTGGAGTGTACCCGGGAACACTGAAGCTTTCTTT. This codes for CAWSVPGNTEAFF.

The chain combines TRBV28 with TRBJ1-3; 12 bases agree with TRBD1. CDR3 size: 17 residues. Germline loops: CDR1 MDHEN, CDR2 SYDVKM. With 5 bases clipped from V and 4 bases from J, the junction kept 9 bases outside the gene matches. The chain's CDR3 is CASSLHPGQGAGNTIYF. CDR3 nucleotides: TGTGCCAGCAGTCTCCATCCGGGACAGGGGGCGGGAAACACCATATATTTT.

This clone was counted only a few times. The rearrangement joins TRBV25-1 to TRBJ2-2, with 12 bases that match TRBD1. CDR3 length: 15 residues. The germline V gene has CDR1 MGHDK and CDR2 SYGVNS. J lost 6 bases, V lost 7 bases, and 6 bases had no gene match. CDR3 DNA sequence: TGTGCCAGCATAGGGACAGGGGGCGCCGCCGGGGAGCTGTTTTTT. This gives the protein CASIGTGGAAGELFF.

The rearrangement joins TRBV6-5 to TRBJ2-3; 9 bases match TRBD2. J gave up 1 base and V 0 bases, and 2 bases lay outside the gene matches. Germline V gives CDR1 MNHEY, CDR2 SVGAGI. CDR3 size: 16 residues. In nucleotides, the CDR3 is TGTGCCAGCAGTTACTCGGCTAGCGGGGGCACAGATACGCAGTATTTT. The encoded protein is CASSYSASGGTDTQYF.